The 32 T cell receptor beta chains listed next were all sequenced from one sample in a study of blood T cells in healthy people across ages. It was with a sample-barcoded 5' primer and a J-beta primer mix that a second PCR of about 6 to 12 cycles was run. Each CDR3 protein is one row after TCRdb ran MiXCR on the 5' RACE reads. The sample carries around 2 million distinct CDR3 sequences, 30% to 40% recorded once. The sample was blood. Every receptor here comes from a human donor in good health.

The chain is built from TRBV5-6 and TRBJ2-7; tentatively, D is TRBD2 (5 bases). The V end lost 4 bases, the J end lost 4 bases, and 21 bases lay between the germline ends. The CDR3 covers 16 residues. Per germline, CDR1 SGHDT and CDR2 YYEEEE. CDR3 sequence reads: CASSLSPAAGLYEQYF. The CDR3 bases are TGTGCCAGCAGCCTCTCCCCAGCCGCGGGCCTTTACGAGCAGTACTTC.

This clonotype was counted many times. The V call is TRBV7-2, the J call TRBJ2-6, with 7 bases that match TRBD1. CDR1 and CDR2 (germline): SGHTA, FQGNSA. The CDR3 runs 16 residues. The trim removed 6 bases at V and 2 bases at J, leaving 7 bases unmatched. The CDR3 nucleotides read TGTGCCAGCAGTCCCCAGACAGGGCCTGGGGCCAACGTCCTGACTTTC. This codes for CASSPQTGPGANVLTF.

This clonotype was recorded a few times. The V gene is TRBV7-3, the J gene TRBJ2-1; D tentatively reads TRBD1 or TRBD2 (5 bases each). The CDR3 contains 13 residues. CDR1 and CDR2 from the germline V gene are SGHTA and FQGTGA. V lost 4 bases and J lost 5, with 9 bases in between. CDR3: CASSWGPHNEQFF. The CDR3 DNA follows: TGTGCCAGCAGCTGGGGACCTCACAATGAGCAGTTCTTC.

This clonotype was seen ten or more times. V and J are TRBV7-3 and TRBJ2-3; no clear D gene. This CDR3 is 10 amino acids long. Germline assignment: CDR1 SGHTA and CDR2 FQGTGA. Trimming left V 5 bases short and J 3 bases short, with 0 bases between. The CDR3 DNA follows: TGTGCCAGCAGCACAGATACGCAGTATTTT. Protein sequence: CASSTDTQYF.

V usage is TRBV6-2 or TRBV6-3 and J usage is TRBJ2-7; a possible D gene is TRBD2 (5 bases). The ends were cut back, 0 bases at V and 6 bases at J, with 18 bases in the middle. This CDR3 spans 16 amino acids. Germline CDR1 and CDR2: MNHEY and SVGEGT. Written as DNA, the CDR3 is TGTGCCAGCAGTTACTCGGCGGGTCCAGGAACGTTCGAGCAGTACTTC. Translation: CASSYSAGPGTFEQYF.

The chain carries TRBV6-1 and TRBJ2-1, with D tentatively TRBD2 (6 bases). Germline CDR1 and CDR2: MNHNS and SASEGT. V was pared by 8 bases and J by 6 bases, with 23 bases between. CDR3 size: 16 residues. DNA of the CDR3: TGTGCCAGCCTTTCACTACGGGGGTCCGATCGCAATGAGCAGTTCTTC. This translates into CASLSLRGSDRNEQFF.

A few counts support this clonotype. The chain carries TRBV12-3 or TRBV12-4 and TRBJ1-5; a possible D gene is TRBD1 (5 bases). The length of the CDR3 is 12 residues. V lost 11 bases and J 6 bases, leaving 14 bases between the germline ends. The CDR3: CAPLQGSQPQHF. The DNA of the CDR3 is TGTGCCCCCCTTCAGGGCAGTCAGCCCCAGCATTTT.

This sequence joins TRBV12-3 or TRBV12-4 and TRBJ1-1, with D unresolved. The length of the CDR3 is 13 residues. With 7 bases removed from V and 2 bases from J, the gap between germline ends came to 11 bases. As DNA, the CDR3 is TGTGCCAGCACCACTCGGGTAAACACTGAAGCTTTCTTT. Translation: CASTTRVNTEAFF.

The V gene is TRBV7-2, the J gene TRBJ1-2; the D gene is possibly TRBD1 (5 bases). From germline, CDR1 is SGHTA and CDR2 FQGNSA. V lost 3 bases, J lost 1 base, and 12 bases lay in between. The CDR3 consists of 15 residues. This CDR3 is CASSLLGRVNYGYTF. The CDR3 bases are TGTGCCAGCAGCTTGTTGGGCAGGGTTAACTATGGCTACACCTTC.

A word on this clonotype: Its ends do not fully match the called genes, so a read error is possible. The chain joins TRBV7-2 to TRBJ2-1; D is unclear. The CDR3 covers 12 residues. Germline assignment: CDR1 SGHTA and CDR2 FQGNSA. For the CDR3, the DNA is TGTGCCAACAGCATCCCACACAATGAGCAGTTCTTC. This codes for CANSIPHNEQFF. The full variable domain, in which reference TRBV7-2 and TRBJ2-1 provide the parts outside the CDR3, is GAGVSQSPSNKVTEKGKDVELRCDPISGHTALYWYRQSLGQGLEFLIYFQGNSAPDKSGLPSDRFSAERTGGSVSTLTIQRTQQEDSAVYLCANSIPHNEQFFGPGTRLTVL.

This clonotype occurred a few times. This chain uses TRBV11-3 with TRBJ2-7; maybe TRBD2 (6 bases). The CDR3 totals 14 residues. Germline V gives CDR1 SGHNT, CDR2 YENEEA. V lost 1 base, J lost 11 bases, and 18 bases lay in between. The CDR3 spells CASSLAGLGGKEYF. DNA of the CDR3: TGTGCCAGCAGCTTAGCGGGTCTCGGGGGTAAGGAGTACTTC.

This sequence joins TRBV9 and TRBJ1-2; D is uncertain. The CDR3 totals 14 residues. The germline V gene encodes CDR1 SGDLS and CDR2 YYNGEE. Trimming shortened V by 0 bases and J by 7 bases, and 13 bases separated the two germline ends. CDR3 DNA sequence: TGTGCCAGCAGCGTAGAAATTAGAGGTTTTGGCTACACCTTC. Its protein product is CASSVEIRGFGYTF.

This clonotype occurred a few times. The chain employs TRBV4-1 and TRBJ2-1; 7 positions agree with TRBD1. Germline CDR1 reads MGHRA; CDR2 reads YSYEKL. The CDR3 runs to 15 residues. V was pared by 3 bases and J by 8 bases, with 10 bases of the junction left unmatched. The CDR3 DNA is TGCGCCAGCAGCCACCTTCGACAGGGTGGCGATGAGCAGTTCTTC. Encoded protein: CASSHLRQGGDEQFF.

There are many counts of this clonotype. The J gene is TRBJ2-7, the V gene TRBV4-3; 9 positions agree with TRBD1. In germline, CDR1 is LGHNA, CDR2 YSLEER. The CDR3 sequence is 13 residues long. The V and J ends lost 4 bases and 5 bases, in that order; junction bases with no gene match: 3. The CDR3 region is CASSRDRAHEQYF. Written as DNA, the CDR3 is TGCGCCAGCAGCCGGGACAGGGCCCACGAGCAGTACTTC.

The rearrangement uses TRBV7-2 and TRBJ2-4, with D hard to call. The J call is doubtful: the DNA matches TRBJ2-5 better. Germline assignment: CDR1 SGHTA and CDR2 FQGNSA. The CDR3 runs 14 residues. The CDR3 DNA sequence: TGTGCCAGCAGCTTAGGGGTCGGAGAAGGGACCCAGTACTTC. Amino acid sequence: CASSLGVGEGTQYF.

The chain uses TRBV4-1 and TRBJ2-1; 8 nucleotides agree with TRBD2. CDR3 length: 16 amino acids. V trimming: 6 bases; J trimming: 5 bases; junction bases outside the gene matches: 12. Germline CDR1 and CDR2: MGHRA and YSYEKL. The CDR3 sequence is CASSYREGLPDNEQFF. CDR3 in DNA: TGCGCCAGCAGTTACCGGGAGGGGCTTCCGGACAATGAGCAGTTCTTC.

The gene calls are TRBV28 and TRBJ1-3, with D perhaps matching TRBD1 (5 bases). The germline V gene encodes CDR1 MDHEN and CDR2 SYDVKM. The CDR3 spans 15 residues. V was trimmed by 2 bases and J by 2 bases, leaving 10 bases between them. The CDR3 DNA reads as TGTGCCAGCAGTTTAAAAGGAGGGGCTGGAAACACCATATATTTT. Protein sequence: CASSLKGGAGNTIYF.

This clonotype has more than one count but fewer than ten. The chain joins TRBV12-3 or TRBV12-4 to TRBJ2-3; 8 bases line up with TRBD2. V lost 6 bases to trimming and J lost 6 bases; unmatched junction nucleotides: 8. The CDR3 length is 14 residues. The CDR3 DNA follows: TGTGCCAGCAGCTTTAGGCAGCGGGAGGATACGCAGTATTTT. It is translated as CASSFRQREDTQYF.

The V gene is TRBV28, the J gene TRBJ2-5, with D possibly TRBD2 on 6 matching bases. The CDR3 extends over 16 amino acids. V lost 7 bases to trimming and J lost 1 base, with 19 bases between them. CDR1 MDHEN and CDR2 SYDVKM come from the germline V gene. CDR3 sequence: CASNVFLGLLQETQYF. For the CDR3, the DNA is TGTGCCAGCAACGTATTCTTGGGACTTCTCCAAGAGACCCAGTACTTC.

This chain connects TRBV9 to TRBJ1-1; D is perhaps TRBD1 (5 bases). CDR3 length equals 13 residues. Germline CDR1 is SGDLS and CDR2 is YYNGEE. Trimming shortened V by 3 bases and J by 7 bases, and 13 bases separated the two germline ends. The chain's CDR3 is CASSAVAGGEAFF. In DNA, the CDR3 is TGTGCCAGCAGCGCCGTAGCGGGGGGTGAAGCTTTCTTT.

This clonotype was counted a few times. The chain carries TRBV7-3 and TRBJ1-2; no clear D. The CDR3 has 13 amino acids. Deletions cut 3 bases from V and 8 bases from J, with 13 bases between. In germline, CDR1 is SGHTA, CDR2 FQGTGA. Here the CDR3 reads CASSLGGLEGYTF. CDR3 in DNA: TGTGCCAGCAGCTTGGGAGGTCTGGAGGGCTACACCTTC. The full variable domain, with the rest looked up from reference TRBV7-3 and TRBJ1-2, is GAGVSQTPSNKVTEKGKYVELRCDPISGHTALYWYRQSLGQGPEFLIYFQGTGAADDSGLPNDRFFAVRPEGSVSTLKIQRTERGDSAVYLCASSLGGLEGYTFGSGTRLTVV.

The chain couples TRBV4-1 to TRBJ1-2; the D is unclear. The CDR3 is made up of 16 amino acids. V lost 4 bases to trimming and J lost 2 bases, with 17 bases between them. Germline V lookup: CDR1 MGHRA, CDR2 YSYEKL. DNA of the CDR3: TGCGCCAGCAGCCGCCTCATATCCGGGCCAAACTATGGCTACACCTTC. Residues: CASSRLISGPNYGYTF.

This sequence joins TRBV20-1 and TRBJ2-1; D gene uncertain. The CDR3 sequence is 11 residues long. V was clipped by 5 bases and J by 11 bases, with 13 bases between them. Germline-derived CDR1 and CDR2 are DFQATT and SNEGSKA (reference sequence). The CDR3 coding sequence is TGCAGTGCTTACCTCCTAGTTCAGCAGTTCTTC. This gives the protein CSAYLLVQQFF.

By frequency in the sample, this clonotype is large. V usage is TRBV6-2 or TRBV6-3 and J usage is TRBJ1-5; the D is unclear. This CDR3 comprises 12 residues. Trimming took 8 bases from V and 6 from J, leaving 11 bases between them. Germline V gene sequence: CDR1 MNHEY, CDR2 SVGEGT. This CDR3 reads CASGLTSQPQHF. The CDR3 coding sequence is TGTGCCAGCGGACTAACAAGTCAGCCCCAGCATTTT.

The V and J genes are TRBV4-3 and TRBJ1-4; D is unresolved. V lost 1 base and J 4 bases, leaving 16 bases between the germline ends. This CDR3 region has 17 residues. Germline CDR1 and CDR2: LGHNA and YSLEER. The CDR3 coding sequence is TGCGCCAGCAGCCAAGTAGGCGCCCTGACTTTTAATGAAAAACTGTTTTTT. Translating it yields CASSQVGALTFNEKLFF.

The J gene is TRBJ2-7, the V gene TRBV9; maybe TRBD2 (5 bases). V was clipped by 0 bases and J by 0 bases, with 10 bases between them. This CDR3 contains 15 residues. CDR1 is SGDLS and CDR2 is YYNGEE in the germline V gene. CDR3 nucleotide sequence: TGTGCCAGCAGCGTAGGGACCCTAGCCTCCTACGAGCAGTACTTC. This sequence encodes CASSVGTLASYEQYF.

The chain carries TRBV4-1 and TRBJ1-1; D is unclear. The CDR3 loop spans 15 amino acids. V was clipped by 3 bases and J by 7 bases, with 18 bases between them. Germline CDR1 and CDR2: MGHRA and YSYEKL. DNA of the CDR3: TGCGCCAGCAGCCATTACACGTCCGAGGCCGTTGAAGCTTTCTTT. Amino acids: CASSHYTSEAVEAFF.

This clonotype was counted between two and nine times. The chain carries TRBV11-1 and TRBJ2-4, with 8 bases matching TRBD1. The J call is uncertain, as TRBJ2-7 better fits the DNA end. Germline CDR1 and CDR2: SGHAT and FQDESV (reference sequence). The CDR3 extends over 15 amino acids. The DNA of the CDR3 is TGTGCCAGCAGCTCCTCGGGGACAGGAGAATACGAGCAGTACTTC. Its protein is CASSSSGTGEYEQYF.

There are a few counts of this clonotype. The chain employs TRBV3-1 and TRBJ1-2, with D perhaps TRBD1 (6 bases). Germline values: CDR1 LGHDT, CDR2 YNNKEL (reference sequence). The length of the CDR3 is 15 residues. V lost 1 base, J lost 4 bases, and 13 bases lay in between. The CDR3 DNA follows: TGTGCCAGCAGCCAAGGCCCAGGGGAAGGCTATGGCTACACCTTC. Translating gives CASSQGPGEGYGYTF.

About this clonotype itself: This may be a read error, as it is one base from a much larger clone. V gene TRBV28 combines with J gene TRBJ1-1; 7 bases match TRBD1. Germline-derived CDR1 and CDR2 are MDHEN and SYDVKM. Trimming cost V 4 bases and J 10 bases; bases outside gene matches: 6. There are 12 residues in the CDR3. The CDR3 here is CASSSQGRRAFF. CDR3 DNA sequence: TGTGCCAGCAGTTCACAGGGGAGGAGAGCTTTCTTT.

This clonotype has just a few counts. The CDR3 bases are TGTGCCAGCAGCCGAACCGGGGACAGACGATACGAGCAGTACTTC. Residues: CASSRTGDRRYEQYF. The V gene is TRBV7-2, the J gene TRBJ2-7, with 7 bases fitting TRBD1. Germline V gives CDR1 SGHTA, CDR2 FQGNSA. After removal of 5 bases from V and 4 bases from J, the junction contained 11 bases not matched to a gene. The CDR3 sequence is 15 residues long.

This clonotype occurred a few times. The chain joins TRBV4-3 to TRBJ1-6; 8 nucleotides align to TRBD1. The V segment lost 4 bases and the J segment 7 bases; nucleotides outside the gene matches: 6. The CDR3 is 15 amino acids. CDR1 is LGHNA, CDR2 YSLEER, per germline. The CDR3 reads CASSPGQGRNSPLHF. The CDR3 nucleotides are TGCGCCAGCAGCCCCGGACAGGGTAGGAATTCACCCCTCCACTTT.